These 32 T cell receptor beta chains share one sample of origin, sequenced in a study of response to subunit inactivated influenza vaccine. TCRdb re-analysed the RT-PCR reads in MiXCR, keeping a single row per CDR3 protein. The table has about 240,000 distinct CDR3 sequences, over 9% seen once. The sequencing used non-naive T cells sorted from PBMCs, collected 14 days before vaccination. These receptors were obtained from a man between 50 and 59 years old who received an inactivated influenza vaccine.

This clonotype was counted at least ten times. The chain links TRBV12-3 or TRBV12-4 to TRBJ1-6; D is unclear. V shed 1 base and J shed 17 bases, with 12 bases lying between them. There are 12 residues in the CDR3. Here the CDR3 DNA reads TGTGCCAGCAGTTTAGTGGTAGGGCCGGTCCACTTT. It codes for CASSLVVGPVHF.

This clonotype was seen ten or more times. The chain uses TRBV20-1 and TRBJ1-5, with TRBD1 as a possible D gene (6 bases). Trimming removed 3 bases at V and 6 bases at J, with 18 bases between. CDR3 length: 15 residues. Germline CDR1 reads DFQATT; CDR2 reads SNEGSKA (reference sequence). The CDR3 loop reads CSASAVLGAVQPQHF. As DNA, the CDR3 is TGCAGTGCTAGTGCTGTATTGGGGGCCGTTCAGCCCCAGCATTTT.

This clonotype was counted a few times. This chain joins TRBV5-1 and TRBJ1-1; D unresolved. V dropped 1 base and J dropped 5 bases, with 12 bases sitting between them. There are 14 residues in the CDR3. Looked up from germline, CDR1 is SGHRS and CDR2 is YFSETQ. Here the CDR3 reads CASSLLSSGTEAFF. The CDR3 DNA sequence: TGCGCCAGCAGCTTGCTGTCTTCGGGGACTGAAGCTTTCTTT.

In its sample, this clonotype was seen many times. CDR3 protein: CASSLASSRINEQFF. The CDR3 region has the DNA TGTGCCAGCAGTTTAGCTAGTTCAAGGATTAATGAGCAGTTCTTC. The chain is built from TRBV12-3 or TRBV12-4 and TRBJ2-1; D is unresolved. This CDR3 contains 15 residues. V lost 0 bases and J lost 7, with 13 bases in between.

The chain's CDR3 is CASGGGVSTEAFF. The CDR3 coding sequence is TGTGCCAGCGGGGGGGGGGTGAGCACTGAAGCTTTCTTT. The chain is built from TRBV7-9 and TRBJ1-1; D possibly corresponds to TRBD1 (5 bases). Germline assignment: CDR1 SEHNR and CDR2 FQNEAQ (reference sequence). The V end lost 8 bases, the J end lost 4 bases, and 14 bases lay between the germline ends. The CDR3 is made up of 13 amino acids.

The rearrangement joins TRBV7-9 to TRBJ2-5; D remains unclear. Trimming left V 3 bases short and J 7 bases short, with 15 bases between. There are 14 residues in the CDR3. Germline V gene sequence: CDR1 SEHNR, CDR2 FQNEAQ (reference sequence). The CDR3 sequence: CASSLGHKGPTQYF. CDR3 nucleotides: TGTGCCAGCAGCTTGGGTCATAAAGGGCCGACCCAGTACTTC.

This clonotype was seen many times. V and J are TRBV6-2 or TRBV6-3 and TRBJ2-7; 13 positions agree with TRBD2. Germline V gives CDR1 MNHEY, CDR2 SVGEGT. With 6 bases clipped from V and 7 bases from J, the junction kept 6 bases outside the gene matches. CDR3 length: 14 amino acids. CDR3 loop: CASRRTSGRGEQYF. The CDR3 DNA sequence: TGTGCCAGCAGACGGACTAGCGGGAGAGGGGAGCAGTACTTC.

This clonotype has a count of ten or more. This chain joins TRBV25-1 and TRBJ1-5, with D possibly TRBD1 on 5 matching bases. This CDR3 has 12 amino acids. Germline assignment: CDR1 MGHDK and CDR2 SYGVNS. The CDR3 coding sequence is TGTCCTTGGGGGGAGAACAATCAGCCCCAGCATTTT. Its protein product is CPWGENNQPQHF.

The chain employs TRBV5-1 and TRBJ2-5, with D possibly TRBD2 on 6 matching bases. The CDR3 sequence is 15 residues long. Germline CDR1 SGHRS, CDR2 YFSETQ. Trimming removed 2 bases from V and 1 base from J, with 12 bases in between. The CDR3 spells CASSFPGGFQETQYF. CDR3 DNA sequence: TGCGCCAGCAGCTTCCCCGGGGGTTTCCAAGAGACCCAGTACTTC.

This chain joins TRBV2 and TRBJ1-1, with D perhaps TRBD1 (5 bases). Germline CDR1 and CDR2: SNHLY and FYNNEI. The CDR3 length is 16 residues. Trimming shortened V by 4 bases and J by 1 base, and 16 bases separated the two germline ends. CDR3 DNA sequence: TGTGCCAGCAGTGTAAACCGCGGGACGGGGAACACTGAAGCTTTCTTT. This codes for CASSVNRGTGNTEAFF.

In its sample, this clonotype was seen many times. This chain links TRBV12-3 or TRBV12-4 with TRBJ1-1; D possibly corresponds to TRBD1 (5 bases). CDR3 length: 12 amino acids. Trimming removed 5 bases at V and 4 bases at J, with 8 bases between. The CDR3 coding sequence is TGTGCCAGCAGTACACAGGTCACTGAAGCTTTCTTT. Translation: CASSTQVTEAFF.

A few counts support this clonotype. The rearrangement uses TRBV29-1 and TRBJ2-4; D is uncertain. The CDR3 is 12 residues long. The germline CDR1 and CDR2 sequences are SQVTM and ANQGSEA. Trimming removed 6 bases at V and 0 bases at J, with 6 bases between. The CDR3 protein is CSVLGAKNIQYF. CDR3 sequence (DNA): TGCAGCGTGCTCGGAGCCAAAAACATTCAGTACTTC.

The sample holds a few counts of this clonotype. The gene calls are TRBV5-1 and TRBJ2-1; 7 nucleotides align to TRBD1. The germline V gene has CDR1 SGHRS and CDR2 YFSETQ. This CDR3 is built from 13 residues. V lost 5 bases to trimming and J lost 5 bases; unmatched junction nucleotides: 4. CDR3 protein: CASRRGPNNEQFF. In DNA form, the CDR3 reads TGCGCCAGCAGGAGGGGGCCGAACAATGAGCAGTTCTTC.

The genes are TRBV4-1 and TRBJ2-5; D is possibly TRBD1 (5 bases). This CDR3 is 14 amino acids long. Trimming cost V 0 bases and J 4 bases, with 9 bases left between them. Germline assignment: CDR1 MGHRA and CDR2 YSYEKL. CDR3 sequence reads: CASSQDQGGETQYF. DNA for the CDR3: TGCGCCAGCAGCCAAGATCAGGGTGGAGAGACCCAGTACTTC.

This clonotype was seen a single time. This chain joins TRBV7-8 and TRBJ2-5; 8 bases line up with TRBD1. This CDR3 is 14 amino acids long. Germline loops: CDR1 SGHVS, CDR2 FQNEAQ. The V gene end was trimmed by 5 bases and the J gene end by 5 bases; junction bases not matched to a gene: 7. The CDR3 bases are TGTGCCAGCAGCCGAGGCAGGGGGCTCGAGACCCAGTACTTC. Translation: CASSRGRGLETQYF.

The J gene is TRBJ1-2, the V gene TRBV7-2; D is uncertain. This CDR3 has 13 residues. V shed 4 bases and J shed 7 bases, with 13 bases lying between them. Germline V gene lookup returns CDR1 SGHTA and CDR2 FQGNSA. The DNA of the CDR3 is TGTGCCAGCAGCTCCGGGCCGGATTTTGGCTACACCTTC. Translated: CASSSGPDFGYTF.

The sample holds a few counts of this clonotype. This sequence joins TRBV27 and TRBJ1-1; 7 nucleotides agree with TRBD1. The V gene's germline CDR1 is MNHEY and CDR2 SMNVEV (reference sequence). V lost 5 bases, J lost 1 base, and 4 bases stayed unmatched. The CDR3 consists of 14 residues. CDR3 DNA sequence: TGTGCCAGCAGTCCGACAGGGAGGAACACTGAAGCTTTCTTT. Its translation is CASSPTGRNTEAFF.

This clonotype has a count of ten or more. J is TRBJ2-7 and V is TRBV3-1, with TRBD2 as a possible D gene (6 bases). The CDR3 has 17 amino acids. The V end was cut by 0 bases, the J end by 4 bases, with 19 bases between. The germline gives CDR1 LGHDT, CDR2 YNNKEL (reference sequence). DNA of the CDR3: TGTGCCAGCAGCCAAGATAATCAGGGACTGGGAAAGTACGAGCAGTACTTC. Its translation is CASSQDNQGLGKYEQYF.

This clonotype was seen many times. This sequence joins TRBV3-1 and TRBJ2-7, with a possible D match to TRBD2 (5 bases). Germline V gene sequence: CDR1 LGHDT, CDR2 YNNKEL (reference sequence). V lost 6 bases to trimming and J lost 0 bases, with 12 bases between them. This CDR3 is 14 amino acids long. The CDR3 here is CASSHGLTSYEQYF. Here the CDR3 DNA reads TGTGCCAGCAGTCACGGACTGACCTCCTACGAGCAGTACTTC.

This chain connects TRBV30 to TRBJ2-1, with D possibly TRBD2 on 6 matching bases. Deletions cut 4 bases from V and 10 bases from J, with 17 bases between. This CDR3 is 13 amino acids long. Germline V CDR1 and CDR2: GTSNPN, SVGIG (reference sequence). The CDR3 loop reads CAWNLDRGTEQFF. Here the CDR3 DNA reads TGTGCCTGGAATTTAGACCGGGGGACGGAGCAGTTCTTC. The entire variable domain, with the rest obtained from reference TRBV30 and TRBJ2-1, is as follows: SQTIHQWPATLVQPVGSPLSLECTVEGTSNPNLYWYRQAAGRGLQLLFYSVGIGQISSEVPQNLSASRPQDRQFILSSKKLLLSDSGFYLCAWNLDRGTEQFFGPGTRLTVL.

This clonotype was counted between two and nine times. The chain links TRBV20-1 to TRBJ2-5, with D possibly TRBD2 on 6 matching bases. The CDR3 has 13 residues. Deletions cut 3 bases from V and 5 bases from J, with 13 bases between. Germline lookup yields CDR1 DFQATT and CDR2 SNEGSKA (reference sequence). CDR3 protein: CSARGGVGETQYF. The CDR3 region has the DNA TGCAGTGCTAGGGGGGGTGTTGGTGAGACCCAGTACTTC.

The sample holds a few counts of this clonotype. The gene calls are TRBV24-1 and TRBJ2-7; maybe TRBD1 (6 bases). The CDR3 length is 14 residues. With 4 bases removed from V and 1 base from J, the gap between germline ends came to 10 bases. Germline V gene sequence: CDR1 KGHDR, CDR2 SFDVKD. CDR3 nucleotides: TGTGCCACCAGTGAAGGACAGCAGTCCTACGAGCAGTACTTC. It codes for CATSEGQQSYEQYF.

This clonotype was seen a handful of times. This sequence joins TRBV4-1 and TRBJ2-7, with a possible D match to TRBD2 (6 bases). CDR1 is MGHRA, CDR2 YSYEKL, per germline. The CDR3 contains 13 residues. V was shortened by 0 bases and J by 7 bases, with 10 bases between the two germline ends. The CDR3 spells CASSQDPGGEQYF. CDR3 sequence (DNA): TGCGCCAGCAGCCAAGATCCCGGAGGGGAGCAGTACTTC.

This chain's CDR3 is CASSLVKGRTYGYTF. As DNA, the CDR3 is TGTGCCAGCAGCTTGGTTAAAGGGCGAACCTATGGCTACACCTTC. J is TRBJ1-2 and V is TRBV11-2, with no clear D. Trimming removed 3 bases at V and 4 bases at J, with 15 bases between. Per the germline V gene, CDR1 is SGHAT and CDR2 is FQNNGV. The CDR3 spans 15 residues.

This clonotype was seen repeatedly, ten times or more. J is TRBJ2-1 and V is TRBV5-6, with a weak D call TRBD1 (5 bases). V was cut by 0 bases and J by 1 base, with 20 bases left in between. The CDR3 covers 19 residues. CDR1 is SGHDT, CDR2 YYEEEE, per germline. CDR3 in amino acids: CASSLVGPRQRISYNEQFF. CDR3 DNA sequence: TGTGCCAGCAGCTTGGTAGGCCCCCGACAGAGAATTTCCTACAATGAGCAGTTCTTC.

This clonotype came up many times. V gene TRBV5-1 combines with J gene TRBJ1-5; perhaps TRBD1 as D (5 bases). The CDR3 length is 15 residues. V lost 5 bases and J 4 bases, leaving 16 bases between the germline ends. Looked up from germline, CDR1 is SGHRS and CDR2 is YFSETQ. CDR3 sequence (DNA): TGCGCCAGCAGGGTCCGGCCGGGGGGAAATCAGCCCCAGCATTTT. Protein: CASRVRPGGNQPQHF.

This sequence joins TRBV27 and TRBJ2-7; 8 bases align to TRBD1. This CDR3 region has 14 residues. The V and J ends lost 5 bases and 2 bases, in that order; junction bases with no gene match: 5. Germline CDR1 reads MNHEY; CDR2 reads SMNVEV (reference sequence). The CDR3 reads CASSHQGAPYEQYF. As DNA, the CDR3 is TGTGCCAGCAGTCATCAGGGGGCCCCCTACGAGCAGTACTTC.

The CDR3 region has the DNA TGTGCCAGCAGTCGGGTGGCTAGCGCCCAAGAGACCCAGTACTTC. Residues: CASSRVASAQETQYF. V is TRBV6-1 and J is TRBJ2-5; weak D call: TRBD2 (6 bases). From germline, CDR1 is MNHNS and CDR2 SASEGT. The CDR3 has 15 residues. Trimming pared 5 bases from V and 1 base from J, leaving 14 bases between.

This clonotype was seen ten or more times. This sequence joins TRBV27 and TRBJ2-7, with 12 bases matching TRBD2. The CDR3 contains 15 residues. J gave up 3 bases and V 5 bases, and 5 bases lay outside the gene matches. Germline V gene data show CDR1 as MNHEY and CDR2 as SMNVEV (reference sequence). This CDR3 is CASSPTSGSLYEQYF. CDR3 nucleotide sequence: TGTGCCAGCAGTCCGACTAGCGGGAGCCTCTACGAGCAGTACTTC.

With respect to this clonotype: Sequence at one end of the junction differs from germline and may be a read error. This rearrangement joins TRBV20-1 to TRBJ2-2, with 11 bases fitting TRBD2. Germline V lookup: CDR1 DFQATT, CDR2 SNEGSKA (reference sequence). This CDR3 is built from 17 residues. The CDR3 nucleotides read TGCTGTGCTAGAGATCTCGGGACTAGCGGATACACCGGGGAGCTGTTTTTT. This encodes CCARDLGTSGYTGELFF.

There are many counts of this clonotype. The rearrangement joins TRBV29-1 to TRBJ1-2; the D is unclear. V lost 4 bases to trimming and J lost 2 bases, with 8 bases between them. The CDR3 totals 12 residues. Germline V gene data show CDR1 as SQVTM and CDR2 as ANQGSEA. CDR3 loop: CSVADGNYGYTF. The CDR3 bases are TGCAGCGTTGCGGACGGGAACTATGGCTACACCTTC.

This clonotype was found a few times. CDR3 amino acids: CASSPQGNTEAFF. CDR3 DNA: TGTGCCAGCTCACCACAGGGGAACACTGAAGCTTTCTTT. The chain combines TRBV18 with TRBJ1-1; D call uncertain. CDR1 is KGHSH, CDR2 LQKENI, per germline. Trimming shortened V by 1 base and J by 1 base, and 4 bases separated the two germline ends. The CDR3 sequence is 13 residues long.